This is a list of T cell receptor beta chains from one sample in a study of blood T cell repertoires in COVID-19. TCRdb's copy holds only in-frame clones and misses some; the assay was immunoSEQ multiplex PCR. The sample yields about 260,000 clones, 75% to 90% seen once. Sequencing used PBMCs or T cells enriched from blood (not recorded which). The receptors come from a woman in her 30s with acute COVID-19. Each CDR3 is given without its conserved first and last residue.

TRBV4-2 | ASSQDELAAYNEQF
TRBV7-9 | ASSLFGSTSTDTQY
TRBV5-1 | ASRSGEIPTDTQY
TRBV25-1 | ASSGTENTEAF
TRBV5-6 | ASSRGSGSIGELF
TRBV9 | ASSLDRDAEAF
TRBV7-2 | ASSFRDRDTDTQY
TRBV5-1 | ASSLQGLQETQY
TRBV4-1 | ASSQDPGPGNTIY
TRBV30 | AWSAGDRGGKLF
TRBV5-1 | ASCTSVGDQETQY
TRBV11-1 | ASSSPADPSSYEQY
TRBV5-1 | ASSLERAGGPGLADTQY
TRBV11-3 | ASSRPGGDTQY
TRBV4-3 | ASSQGTSGHNEQF
TRBV24-1 | ATRQGNEQF
TRBV7-3 | ASSLNTGVTDTQY
TRBV24-1 | ASETSGASNTGELF
TRBV11-1 | ASSTSGSGSYEQY
TRBV9 | ASAGGQGFFWDTEAF
TRBV5-1 | ASSPQPPARGQEDTQY
TRBV7-2 | ASSLQYEQY
TRBV9 | ASNRGSTGELF
TRBV28 | ASSPPFGLAEGNEQF
TRBV28 | ASRRTSGTTDTQY
TRBV24-1 | ATGQGAHAVADTQY
TRBV15 | ATSRAGVQAF
TRBV3-1/TRBV3-2 | ASSQLTSGENTGELF
TRBV2 | ASIRGFDLDEQY
TRBV29-1 | SVRSGGSPPGTDTQY
TRBV30 | AWSVRGLGVNEQY
TRBV4-1 | ASSWGLERNEQF
TRBV11-2 | ASSLTLAGDTGELF
TRBV2 | ASRDTSGRAREQY
TRBV18 | ASSPPNNRGEKLF
TRBV5-1 | ASSLRQGARYEQY
TRBV27 | ASSPGQGPHTEAF
TRBV5-4 | ASSPGLAGAGEQY
TRBV10-3 | AISGSSGTGGEQF
TRBV30 | AWSGIAGSSYNEQF
TRBV6-5 | ASRPAGSHQPQH
TRBV4-2 | ASSQEGPRADTQY